The T cell receptor (beta chain) under discussion was sequenced for a study of blood T cell repertoires in COVID-19. The V gene end was trimmed by 6 bases and the J gene end by 7 bases; junction bases not matched to a gene: 6. Germline V CDR1 and CDR2: LNHDA, SQIVND (reference sequence). The CDR3 length is 14 residues. In the authors' workflow: Scientists estimated how many nucleated cells there were by amplifying reference gene primers. Repertoires were generated with immunoSEQ multiplex PCR, while TCRdb's copy carries only in-frame clones and drops some. D and trimming were read from the DNA, whereas the V and J calls and clone size are those reported in that table. Among some 200,000 clones listed, less than 90% were seen once. Recruits, aged roughly 18 to 95 years, lived in under 25 US areas. Participants had their cohort set by participant-reported clinical history.

The chain combines TRBV19 with TRBJ1-1; 12 bases map to TRBD1. This sequence was found in a woman in her fifties or sixties in a cohort exposed to, infected with or recovered from COVID-19 (not recorded which). Sequencing was carried out using PBMCs or T cells enriched from blood (not recorded which). CDR3 in amino acids: CASRPGQGAFEAFF. The CDR3 nucleotides read TGTGCCAGTAGACCGGGACAGGGGGCATTTGAAGCTTTCTTT.